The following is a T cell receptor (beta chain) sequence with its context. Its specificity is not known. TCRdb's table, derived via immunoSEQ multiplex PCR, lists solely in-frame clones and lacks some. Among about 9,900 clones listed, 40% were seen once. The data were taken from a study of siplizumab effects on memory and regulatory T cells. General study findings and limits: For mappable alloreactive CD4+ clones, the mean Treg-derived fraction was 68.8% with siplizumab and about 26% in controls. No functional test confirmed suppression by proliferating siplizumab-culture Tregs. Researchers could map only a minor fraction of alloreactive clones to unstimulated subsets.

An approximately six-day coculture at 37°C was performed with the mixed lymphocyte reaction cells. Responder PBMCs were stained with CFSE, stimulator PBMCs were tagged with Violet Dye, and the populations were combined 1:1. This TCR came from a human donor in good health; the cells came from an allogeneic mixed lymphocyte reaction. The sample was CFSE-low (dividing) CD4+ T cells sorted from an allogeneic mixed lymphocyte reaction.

The DNA for the CDR3 is TGTGCCAGCAGCGAGCTAGCGGGAGAAGAGACCCAGTACTTC. This sequence encodes CASSELAGEETQYF. The chain links TRBV7-9 to TRBJ2-5; 10 nucleotides match TRBD2. Germline CDR1 is SEHNR and CDR2 is FQNEAQ (reference sequence). The length of the CDR3 is 14 residues. V lost 5 bases, J lost 3 bases, and 3 bases stayed unmatched.